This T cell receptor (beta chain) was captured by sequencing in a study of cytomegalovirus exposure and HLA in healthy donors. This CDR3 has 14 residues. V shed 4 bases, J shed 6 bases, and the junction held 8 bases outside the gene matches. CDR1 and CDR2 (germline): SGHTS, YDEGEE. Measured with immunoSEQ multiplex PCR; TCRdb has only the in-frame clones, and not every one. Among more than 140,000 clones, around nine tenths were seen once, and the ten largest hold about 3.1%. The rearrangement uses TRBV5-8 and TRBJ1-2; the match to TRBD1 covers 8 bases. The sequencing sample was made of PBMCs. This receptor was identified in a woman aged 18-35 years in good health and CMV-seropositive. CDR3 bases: TGTGCCAGCAGCATCGACAGGGGAAACGATGGCTACACCTTC. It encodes CASSIDRGNDGYTF.